A selection of T cell receptor beta chains follows, all from one sample in a study of hypomethylating agent response in myelodysplastic syndrome. Method: immunoSEQ multiplex PCR; TCRdb's copy keeps in-frame clones and lacks some. The repertoire has 6,000 to 7,000 clones, more than 80% of them found once; the top ten carry more than 20%. The specimen was bone marrow, collected before or after starting hypomethylating agent treatment for myelodysplastic syndrome (not recorded which). The receptor set was obtained from a human donor with myelodysplastic syndrome. Both conserved end residues are part of each CDR3. Size is stated for part of the rows, as once, few or many counts, or as a class when the clone is expanded.

NA,15,TRBV5-6,CASSLIRSHPEKLFF
NA,16,TRBV11-2,CASSRGQADPNYGYTF
NA,15,TRBV7-2,CASGWTSGTTGELFF
NA,15,TRBV5-1,CASSSDGTGHNEQFF
NA,14,TRBV27,CASTPGASSGEQYF
NA,15,TRBV4-1,CASSQDVTLRDEQFF
NA,11,TRBV7-9,CASSPSTEAFF
once,13,TRBV5-4,CASSLEADTEAFF
few,16,TRBV11-3,CASSSPGGGYNEKLFF
NA,16,TRBV28,CASSFSGTSGSNEQFF
NA,14,TRBV2,CASSWDRLGEGYTF
NA,14,TRBV9,CASSPHSADGELFF
few,18,TRBV7-3,CASSPFATGAYDTGELFF
few,13,TRBV5-1,CASSLRTDGELFF
NA,12,TRBV7-3,CASSPNRYEQFF
NA,17,TRBV4-3,CASSQSPGTGKADTQYF